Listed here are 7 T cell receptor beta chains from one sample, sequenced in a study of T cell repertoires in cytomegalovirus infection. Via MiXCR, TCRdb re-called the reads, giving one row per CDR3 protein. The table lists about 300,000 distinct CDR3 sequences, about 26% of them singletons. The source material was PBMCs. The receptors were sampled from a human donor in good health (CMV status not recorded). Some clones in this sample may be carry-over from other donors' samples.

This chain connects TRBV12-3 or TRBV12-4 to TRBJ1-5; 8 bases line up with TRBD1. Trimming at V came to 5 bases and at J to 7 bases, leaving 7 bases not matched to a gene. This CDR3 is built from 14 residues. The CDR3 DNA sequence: TGTGCCAGCAGTCCGACAGGGGCCGTACAGCCCCAGCATTTT. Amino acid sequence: CASSPTGAVQPQHF.

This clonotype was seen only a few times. Here the CDR3 DNA reads TGTGCCAGCAGCTTTGGCAGAAACTACGAGCAGTACTTC. Encoded protein: CASSFGRNYEQYF. This chain joins TRBV7-8 and TRBJ2-7; D remains ambiguous. Germline V gene data show CDR1 as SGHVS and CDR2 as FQNEAQ. The CDR3 extends over 13 amino acids. V dropped 3 bases and J dropped 3 bases, with 9 bases sitting between them.

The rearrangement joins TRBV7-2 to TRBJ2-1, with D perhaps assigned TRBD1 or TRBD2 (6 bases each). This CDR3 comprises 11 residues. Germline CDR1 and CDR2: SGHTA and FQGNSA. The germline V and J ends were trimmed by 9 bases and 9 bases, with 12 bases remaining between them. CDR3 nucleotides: TGTGCCAGGATGGAGGGGGTTGAGCAGTTCTTC. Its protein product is CARMEGVEQFF. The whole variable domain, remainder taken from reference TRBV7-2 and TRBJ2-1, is GAGVSQSPSNKVTEKGKDVELRCDPISGHTALYWYRQSLGQGLEFLIYFQGNSAPDKSGLPSDRFSAERTGGSVSTLTIQRTQQEDSAVYLCARMEGVEQFFGPGTRLTVL.

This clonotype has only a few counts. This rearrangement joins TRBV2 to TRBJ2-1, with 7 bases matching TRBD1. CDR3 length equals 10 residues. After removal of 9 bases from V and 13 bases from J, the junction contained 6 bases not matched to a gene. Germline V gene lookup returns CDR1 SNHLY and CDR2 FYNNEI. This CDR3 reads CARGQMFQFF. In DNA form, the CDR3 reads TGTGCCAGGGGACAGATGTTTCAGTTCTTC.

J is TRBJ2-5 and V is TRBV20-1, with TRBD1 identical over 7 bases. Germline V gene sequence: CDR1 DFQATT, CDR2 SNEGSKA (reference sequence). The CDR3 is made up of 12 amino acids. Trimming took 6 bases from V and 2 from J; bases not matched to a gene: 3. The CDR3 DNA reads TGCAGTGCCCAGGGACAGCAAGAGACCCAGTACTTC. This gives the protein CSAQGQQETQYF.

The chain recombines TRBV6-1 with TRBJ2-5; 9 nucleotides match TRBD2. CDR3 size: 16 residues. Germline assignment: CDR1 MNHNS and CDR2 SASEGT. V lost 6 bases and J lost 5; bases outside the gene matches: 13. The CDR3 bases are TGTGCCAGCAGCTCTAGCTTTGCGGGAGGGCCCGAGACCCAGTACTTC. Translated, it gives CASSSSFAGGPETQYF.

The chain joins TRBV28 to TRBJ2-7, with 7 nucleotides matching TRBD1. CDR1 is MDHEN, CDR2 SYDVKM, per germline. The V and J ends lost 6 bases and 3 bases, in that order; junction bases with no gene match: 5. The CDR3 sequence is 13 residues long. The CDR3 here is CASRTGTVYEQYF. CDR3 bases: TGTGCCAGCAGAACCGGGACAGTCTACGAGCAGTACTTC.